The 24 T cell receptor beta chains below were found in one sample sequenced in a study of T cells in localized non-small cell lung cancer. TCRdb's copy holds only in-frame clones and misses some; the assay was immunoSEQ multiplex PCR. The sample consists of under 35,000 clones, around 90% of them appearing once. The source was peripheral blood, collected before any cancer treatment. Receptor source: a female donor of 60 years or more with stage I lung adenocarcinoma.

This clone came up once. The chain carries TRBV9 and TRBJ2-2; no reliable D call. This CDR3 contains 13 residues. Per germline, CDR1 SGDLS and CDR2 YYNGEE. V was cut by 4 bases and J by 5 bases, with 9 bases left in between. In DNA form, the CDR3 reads TGTGCCAGCAGCTCTGGTGGAACCGGGGAGCTGTTTTTT. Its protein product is CASSSGGTGELFF.

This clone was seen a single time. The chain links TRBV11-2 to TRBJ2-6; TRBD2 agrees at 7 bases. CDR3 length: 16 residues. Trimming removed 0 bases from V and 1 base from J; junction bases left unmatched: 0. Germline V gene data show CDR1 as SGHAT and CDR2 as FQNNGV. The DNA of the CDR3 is TGTGCCAGCAGCTTAGAGGGGGGGTCTGGGGCCAACGTCCTGACTTTC. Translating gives CASSLEGGSGANVLTF.

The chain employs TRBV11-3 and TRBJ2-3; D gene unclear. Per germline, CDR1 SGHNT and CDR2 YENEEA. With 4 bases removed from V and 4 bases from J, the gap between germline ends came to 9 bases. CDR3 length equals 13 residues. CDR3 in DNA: TGTGCCAGCAGCTCCCGCCCGGCAGATACGCAGTATTTT. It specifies CASSSRPADTQYF.

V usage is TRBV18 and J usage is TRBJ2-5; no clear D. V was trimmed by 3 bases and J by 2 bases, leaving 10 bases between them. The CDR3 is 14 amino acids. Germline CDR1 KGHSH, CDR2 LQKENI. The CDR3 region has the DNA TGTGCCAGCTCACCCACGTTAGATCAAGAGACCCAGTACTTC. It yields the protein CASSPTLDQETQYF.

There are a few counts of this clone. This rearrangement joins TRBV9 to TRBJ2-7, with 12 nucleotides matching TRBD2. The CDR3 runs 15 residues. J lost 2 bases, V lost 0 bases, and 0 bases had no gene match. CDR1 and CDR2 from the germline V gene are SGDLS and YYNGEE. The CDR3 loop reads CASSVGLAGAYEQYF. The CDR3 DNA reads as TGTGCCAGCAGCGTAGGACTAGCGGGGGCCTACGAGCAGTACTTC.

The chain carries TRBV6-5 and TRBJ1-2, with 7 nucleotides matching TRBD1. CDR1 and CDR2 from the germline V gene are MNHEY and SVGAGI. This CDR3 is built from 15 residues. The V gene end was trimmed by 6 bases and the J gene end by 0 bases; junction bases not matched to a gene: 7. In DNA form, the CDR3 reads TGTGCCAGCAGACCCCCGGGACAGCCTAACTATGGCTACACCTTC. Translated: CASRPPGQPNYGYTF.

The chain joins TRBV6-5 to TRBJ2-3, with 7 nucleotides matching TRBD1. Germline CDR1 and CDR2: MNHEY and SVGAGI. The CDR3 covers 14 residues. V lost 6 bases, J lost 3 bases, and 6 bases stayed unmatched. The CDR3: CASSVTGTTDTQYF. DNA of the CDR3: TGTGCCAGCAGCGTGACAGGGACAACAGATACGCAGTATTTT.

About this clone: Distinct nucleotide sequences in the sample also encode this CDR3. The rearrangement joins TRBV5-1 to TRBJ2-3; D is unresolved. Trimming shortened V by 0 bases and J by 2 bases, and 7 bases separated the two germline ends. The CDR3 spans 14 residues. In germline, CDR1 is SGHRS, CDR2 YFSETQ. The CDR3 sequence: CASSLGQITDTQYF. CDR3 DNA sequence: TGCGCCAGCAGCTTGGGGCAGATCACAGATACGCAGTATTTT.

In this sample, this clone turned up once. Here the CDR3 reads CASGQDANTEAFF. The DNA for the CDR3 is TGTGCCAGCGGACAGGATGCGAACACTGAAGCTTTCTTT. This chain connects TRBV7-3 to TRBJ1-1; 7 bases line up with TRBD1. The V segment lost 8 bases and the J segment 1 base; nucleotides outside the gene matches: 4. CDR1 SGHTA and CDR2 FQGTGA come from the germline V gene. CDR3 length equals 13 residues. Filled out from reference TRBV7-3 and TRBJ1-1, the complete variable domain reads GAGVSQTPSNKVTEKGKYVELRCDPISGHTALYWYRQSLGQGPEFLIYFQGTGAADDSGLPNDRFFAVRPEGSVSTLKIQRTERGDSAVYLCASGQDANTEAFFGQGTRLTVV.

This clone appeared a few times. The CDR3 DNA follows: TGCGCCAGCAGCTTGGGGGAGGCTCAGCCCCAGCATTTT. It specifies CASSLGEAQPQHF. The V gene is TRBV5-1, the J gene TRBJ1-5, with D uncertain. V lost 0 bases, J lost 6 bases, and 7 bases lay in between. CDR3 length: 13 residues. Germline V lookup: CDR1 SGHRS, CDR2 YFSETQ.

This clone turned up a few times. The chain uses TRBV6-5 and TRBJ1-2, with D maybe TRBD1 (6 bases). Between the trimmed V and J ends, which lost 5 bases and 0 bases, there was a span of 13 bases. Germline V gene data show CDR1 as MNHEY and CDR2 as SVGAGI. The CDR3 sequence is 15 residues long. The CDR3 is CASSQPGEPNYGYTF. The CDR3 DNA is TGTGCCAGCAGTCAGCCAGGGGAACCTAACTATGGCTACACCTTC.

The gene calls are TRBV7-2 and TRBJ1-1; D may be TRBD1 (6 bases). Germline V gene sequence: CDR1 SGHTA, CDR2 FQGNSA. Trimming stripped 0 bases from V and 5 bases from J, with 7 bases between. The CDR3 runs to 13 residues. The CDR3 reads CASSLAQGTEAFF. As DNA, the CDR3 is TGTGCCAGCAGCTTAGCGCAGGGGACTGAAGCTTTCTTT.

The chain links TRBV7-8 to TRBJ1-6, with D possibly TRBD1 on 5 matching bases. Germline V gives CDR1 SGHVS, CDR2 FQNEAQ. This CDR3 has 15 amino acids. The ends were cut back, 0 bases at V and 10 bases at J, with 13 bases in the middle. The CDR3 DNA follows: TGTGCCAGCAGCTTAGCGTGGGGCAGCAACTCACCCCTCCACTTT. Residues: CASSLAWGSNSPLHF.

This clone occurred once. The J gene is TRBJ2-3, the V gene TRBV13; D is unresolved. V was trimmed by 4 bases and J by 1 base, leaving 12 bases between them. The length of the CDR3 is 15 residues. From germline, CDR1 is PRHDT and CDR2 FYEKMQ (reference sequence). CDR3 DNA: TGTGCCAGCAGCTCGCCCAGAAGGGGCACAGATACGCAGTATTTT. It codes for CASSSPRRGTDTQYF.

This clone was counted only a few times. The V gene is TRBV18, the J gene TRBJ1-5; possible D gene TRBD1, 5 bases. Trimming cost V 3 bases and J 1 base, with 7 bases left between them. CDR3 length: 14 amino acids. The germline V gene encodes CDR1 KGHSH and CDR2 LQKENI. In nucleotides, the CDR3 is TGTGCCAGCTCACCGGGGGAGAGCAATCAGCCCCAGCATTTT. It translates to CASSPGESNQPQHF. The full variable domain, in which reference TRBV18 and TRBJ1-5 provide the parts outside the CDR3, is NAGVMQNPRHLVRRRGQEARLRCSPMKGHSHVYWYRQLPEEGLKFMVYLQKENIIDESGMPKERFSAEFPKEGPSILRIQQVVRGDSAAYFCASSPGESNQPQHFGDGTRLSIL.

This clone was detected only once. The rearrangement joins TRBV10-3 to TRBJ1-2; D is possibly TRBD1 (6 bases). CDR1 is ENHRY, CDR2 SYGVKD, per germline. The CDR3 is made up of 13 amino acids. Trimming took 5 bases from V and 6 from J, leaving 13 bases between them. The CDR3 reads CAISRDIENGYTF. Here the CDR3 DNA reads TGTGCCATCAGTAGGGACATCGAGAATGGCTACACCTTC.

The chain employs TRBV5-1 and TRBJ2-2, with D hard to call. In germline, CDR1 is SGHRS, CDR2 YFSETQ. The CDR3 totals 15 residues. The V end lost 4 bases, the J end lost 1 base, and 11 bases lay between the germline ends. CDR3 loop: CASSPGYENTGELFF. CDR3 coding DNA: TGCGCCAGCAGCCCTGGATACGAGAACACCGGGGAGCTGTTTTTT.

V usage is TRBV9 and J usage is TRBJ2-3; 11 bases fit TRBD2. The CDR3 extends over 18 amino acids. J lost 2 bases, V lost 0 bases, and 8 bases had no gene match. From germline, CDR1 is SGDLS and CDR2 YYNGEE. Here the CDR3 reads CASSVALLAGVITDTQYF. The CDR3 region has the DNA TGTGCCAGCAGCGTAGCCCTACTAGCGGGAGTCATCACAGATACGCAGTATTTT.

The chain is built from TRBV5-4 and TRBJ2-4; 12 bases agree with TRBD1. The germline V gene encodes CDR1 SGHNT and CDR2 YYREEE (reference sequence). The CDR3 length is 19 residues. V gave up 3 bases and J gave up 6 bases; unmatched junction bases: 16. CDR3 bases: TGTGCCAGCAGCTCGGCGGGACAGGGGGCTTCCTCGCCCGGAAACATTCAGTACTTC. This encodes CASSSAGQGASSPGNIQYF.

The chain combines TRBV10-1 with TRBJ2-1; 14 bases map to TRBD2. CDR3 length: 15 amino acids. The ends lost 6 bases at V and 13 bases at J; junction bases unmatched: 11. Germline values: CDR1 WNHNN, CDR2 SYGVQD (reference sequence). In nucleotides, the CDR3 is TGCGCCAGCAGCCTGGGACTAGCGGGAGTAGGGCCCCAGTTCTTC. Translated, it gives CASSLGLAGVGPQFF.

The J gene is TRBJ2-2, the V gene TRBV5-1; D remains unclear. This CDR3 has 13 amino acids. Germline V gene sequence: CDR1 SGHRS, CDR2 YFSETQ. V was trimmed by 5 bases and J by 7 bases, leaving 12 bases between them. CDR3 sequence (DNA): TGCGCCAGCAGTTCAAGCAACGGCGGGGAGCTGTTTTTT. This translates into CASSSSNGGELFF.

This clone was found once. CDR3: CASSLRGGTNTGELFF. DNA for the CDR3: TGTGCCAGCAGCTTAAGGGGAGGTACGAACACCGGGGAGCTGTTTTTT. The rearrangement joins TRBV11-3 to TRBJ2-2; a possible D gene is TRBD2 (6 bases). Germline V CDR1 and CDR2: SGHNT, YENEEA. The V end was cut by 2 bases, the J end by 0 bases, with 10 bases between. The CDR3 covers 16 residues.

CDR3 protein: CASRRESTDTQYF. The CDR3 DNA reads as TGTGCCAGCAGGAGGGAAAGCACAGATACGCAGTATTTT. This chain uses TRBV7-9 with TRBJ2-3, with D possibly matching TRBD2 (5 bases). The CDR3 totals 13 residues. V was clipped by 6 bases and J by 0 bases, with 7 bases between them. Germline V gene data show CDR1 as SEHNR and CDR2 as FQNEAQ (reference sequence).

The DNA of the CDR3 is TGTGCCAGCAGCTTAGTTGCGGCTGAAGCTTTCTTT. Protein sequence: CASSLVAAEAFF. The genes are TRBV7-9 and TRBJ1-1; D is unclear. This CDR3 is built from 12 residues. Germline CDR1 is SEHNR and CDR2 is FQNEAQ (reference sequence). The V end lost 1 base, the J end lost 6 bases, and 6 bases lay between the germline ends.